This is a list of T cell receptor beta chains from one sample in a study of blood T cells in healthy people across ages. TCRdb independently ran MiXCR on the 5' RACE reads; one entry per CDR3 protein. Of 1.5 million or so distinct CDR3 sequences in the sample, roughly two fifths were seen once. Sequencing was carried out using blood. These receptors all come from a woman between 18 and 29 years old in good health. The CDR3 runs from the conserved cysteine through the conserved F or W. A D gene is named only where the DNA matches it firmly. Some rows mark clone size as missing; the rest say once, few, many or name a class of expanded clone.

V: TRBV4-3; D: -; J: TRBJ2-1; size: -; length: 17; CDR3: CASSHRASESSYNEQFF; DNA: TGCGCCAGCAGCCACCGTGCTAGCGAGAGCTCCTACAATGAGCAGTTCTTC
V: TRBV30; D: -; J: TRBJ2-7; size: -; length: 13; CDR3: CAWIDRRAYEQYF; DNA: TGTGCCTGGATTGACAGGAGAGCCTACGAGCAGTACTTC
V: TRBV7-2; D: -; J: TRBJ2-7; size: -; length: 16; CDR3: CASSPLTGSLDNEQYF; DNA: TGTGCCAGCAGCCCCCTCACAGGGTCACTCGACAATGAGCAGTACTTC
V: TRBV4-1; D: -; J: TRBJ1-1; size: few; length: 15; CDR3: CASSQDGQLNTEAFF; DNA: TGCGCCAGCAGCCAAGATGGGCAGTTGAACACTGAAGCTTTCTTT
V: TRBV25-1; D: TRBD1; J: TRBJ1-2; size: -; length: 15; CDR3: CASSEYGQGNYGYTF; DNA: TGTGCCAGCAGTGAATACGGACAGGGTAACTATGGCTACACCTTC
V: TRBV29-1; D: -; J: TRBJ1-5; size: -; length: 15; CDR3: CSVEGRLGGNQPQHF; DNA: TGCAGCGTTGAAGGTCGATTAGGGGGCAATCAGCCCCAGCATTTT
V: TRBV29-1; D: -; J: TRBJ2-3; size: -; length: 15; CDR3: CSVGAGAGMADTQYF; DNA: TGCAGCGTTGGGGCGGGGGCAGGGATGGCAGATACGCAGTATTTT
V: TRBV30; D: -; J: TRBJ2-3; size: few; length: 15; CDR3: CAWSVGVVRHSTQYF; DNA: TGTGCCTGGAGTGTCGGGGTAGTGCGGCATAGCACGCAGTATTTT
V: TRBV20-1; D: -; J: TRBJ1-6; size: -; length: 14; CDR3: CSADWRGGNSPLHF; DNA: TGCAGTGCTGATTGGAGGGGAGGAAATTCACCCCTCCACTTT
V: TRBV7-9; D: TRBD1; J: TRBJ1-4; size: -; length: 15; CDR3: CASSLMGDRGEKLFF; DNA: TGTGCCAGCAGCTTAATGGGTGACAGGGGTGAAAAACTGTTTTTT
V: TRBV7-9; D: TRBD1; J: TRBJ1-4; size: -; length: 14; CDR3: CASSFRTGEEKLFF; DNA: TGTGCCAGCAGCTTCCGGACAGGGGAAGAAAAACTGTTTTTT
V: TRBV5-1; D: -; J: TRBJ2-3; size: -; length: 18; CDR3: CASSTSGNSGGSTDTQYF; DNA: TGCGCCAGCAGCACCTCCGGGAATAGCGGAGGGAGCACAGATACGCAGTATTTT
V: TRBV7-8; D: TRBD2; J: TRBJ2-3; size: once; length: 15; CDR3: CASSFMRGGLDMQYF; DNA: TGTGCCAGCAGCTTCATGCGGGGGGGCTTAGATATGCAGTATTTT
V: TRBV12-3/TRBV12-4; D: TRBD2; J: TRBJ2-1; size: once; length: 16; CDR3: CASNLRSGRAFNEQFF; DNA: TGTGCCAGCAACCTAAGAAGCGGGAGGGCCTTCAATGAGCAGTTCTTC
V: TRBV7-9; D: -; J: TRBJ2-4; size: few; length: 14; CDR3: CASSLSLARNIQYF; DNA: TGTGCCAGCAGCTTAAGCCTAGCGAGGAACATTCAGTACTTC
V: TRBV2; D: -; J: TRBJ1-2; size: -; length: 14; CDR3: CASSERSANYGYTF; DNA: TGTGCCAGCAGTGAAAGGTCAGCCAACTATGGCTACACCTTC
V: TRBV2; D: -; J: TRBJ2-3; size: -; length: 14; CDR3: CASSFQGPGDTQYF; DNA: TGTGCCAGCAGTTTCCAGGGACCAGGGGATACGCAGTATTTT
V: TRBV10-3; D: TRBD2; J: TRBJ2-7; size: -; length: 15; CDR3: CAIRDLAGGTYEQYF; DNA: TGTGCCATCAGAGATCTAGCGGGGGGAACCTACGAGCAGTACTTC
V: TRBV12-3/TRBV12-4; D: TRBD2; J: TRBJ2-5; size: -; length: 14; CDR3: CASSGGRHQETQYF; DNA: TGTGCCAGCAGCGGCGGGAGACACCAAGAGACCCAGTACTTC
V: TRBV5-1; D: TRBD1; J: TRBJ2-1; size: -; length: 16; CDR3: CASTQGVRGPYNEQFF; DNA: TGCGCCAGCACCCAGGGGGTCAGGGGCCCCTACAATGAGCAGTTCTTC
V: TRBV29-1; D: -; J: TRBJ1-1; size: -; length: 15; CDR3: CSVELLTRWGTEAFF; DNA: TGCAGCGTTGAATTATTAACCAGGTGGGGCACTGAAGCTTTCTTT
V: TRBV20-1; D: -; J: TRBJ1-6; size: -; length: 14; CDR3: CSARDRGINSPLHF; DNA: TGCAGTGCTAGAGACCGGGGAATAAATTCACCCCTCCACTTT
V: TRBV20-1; D: TRBD1; J: TRBJ1-1; size: -; length: 17; CDR3: CSARGIQTGGARTKAFF; DNA: TGCAGTGCTAGAGGGATACAGACAGGGGGCGCTCGTACTAAAGCTTTCTTT
V: TRBV6-2/TRBV6-3; D: TRBD1; J: TRBJ2-6; size: few; length: 17; CDR3: CASSSTGGRSGANVLTF; DNA: TGTGCCAGCAGTTCGACAGGGGGGAGGTCTGGGGCCAACGTCCTGACTTTC
V: TRBV25-1; D: TRBD1; J: TRBJ2-5; size: -; length: 16; CDR3: CASSESRDRAQETQYF; DNA: TGTGCCAGCAGTGAATCTCGGGACAGGGCCCAAGAGACCCAGTACTTC
V: TRBV4-3; D: -; J: TRBJ2-1; size: -; length: 18; CDR3: CASSALDFRAGGDNEQFF; DNA: TGCGCCAGCAGCGCTCTCGATTTTCGGGCCGGGGGCGACAATGAGCAGTTCTTC
V: TRBV5-1; D: -; J: TRBJ1-1; size: -; length: 15; CDR3: CASSLETTGSTEAFF; DNA: TGCGCCAGCAGCTTGGAAACGACTGGGAGTACTGAAGCTTTCTTT